This T cell receptor (beta chain) was identified during a study of CD8 T cells in Susac syndrome. The CDR3 spans 14 residues. V lost 0 bases and J 3 bases, leaving 8 bases between the germline ends. Germline V lookup: CDR1 MNHEY, CDR2 SVGAGI. Reverse transcription used about 0.45 to 1 ug RNA and random hexamers. TCRdb re-derived calls from the immunoSEQ multiplex PCR reads in MiXCR, one entry per CDR3 protein. The sample contains hundreds of thousands of distinct CDR3 sequences, roughly 94% of which appear only once. Source material: CD4+ T cells from PBMCs. The receptor was isolated from a human donor with multiple sclerosis. This chain links TRBV6-5 with TRBJ2-5; possibly TRBD2 for D (5 bases). CDR3 loop: CASSYSGAEETQYF. CDR3 nucleotide sequence: TGTGCCAGCAGTTACTCAGGAGCGGAAGAGACCCAGTACTTC.